Detailed here is one TCR beta chain. Its cognate antigen is unknown. These data come from a study of T cell repertoires in cytomegalovirus infection. V lost 8 bases to trimming and J lost 2 bases; unmatched junction nucleotides: 4. The CDR3 is 16 residues long. Germline values: CDR1 MNHEY, CDR2 SMNVEV (reference sequence). One entry per CDR3 protein, called by TCRdb with MiXCR from the reads. This sample has roughly 920,000 distinct CDR3 sequences, with under 40% found just once. This TCR was recovered from a human donor in good health (CMV status not recorded). Some clones in this sample may be carry-over from other donors' samples. This material consisted of cultured CD8+ T cells from PBMCs, taken from culture after CMV antigen stimulation. This sequence joins TRBV27 and TRBJ2-1; 15 bases fit TRBD2. CDR3 nucleotide sequence: TGTGCCAGCGGACTAGCGGGGGGGTTAGCCTACAATGAGCAGTTCTTC. Residues: CASGLAGGLAYNEQFF.